This is a list of T cell receptor beta chains from one sample in a study of vaccination effects on CD4 cells after COVID-19. For these receptors, no antigen is known. Using immunoSEQ multiplex PCR, the repertoire was profiled, and TCRdb retains in-frame clones only, with some absent. The table shows tens of thousands of clones, with more than 75% occurring only once. The sequenced sample was CD4+ T cells from PBMCs cultured without peptide, obtained before COVID-19 vaccination. The receptors stem from a human donor who had a prior SARS-CoV-2 infection. Each CDR3 is given with its conserved first and last residue. The D gene is left open where the match is weak. Clone size, where shown, is once, few, many, or a class for clones that have expanded.

j_call,clone_size,d_call,v_call,cdr3_aa,cdr3_nt
TRBJ1-5,once,-,TRBV12-5,CASGLGDATNQPQHF,TGTGCTAGTGGTTTGGGGGACGCCACCAATCAGCCCCAGCATTTT
TRBJ1-3,once,-,TRBV19,CASSFDFSGNTIYF,TGTGCCAGTAGCTTTGACTTCTCTGGAAACACCATATATTTT
TRBJ2-5,-,-,TRBV11-2,CASRLWDRETQYF,TGTGCCAGCCGCCTTTGGGACCGAGAGACCCAGTACTTC
TRBJ1-2,-,TRBD1,TRBV19,CASITGDYGYTF,TGTGCCAGTATAACAGGGGACTATGGCTACACCTTC
TRBJ2-5,-,-,TRBV9,CASSPLGYQETQYF,TGTGCCAGCAGCCCTTTGGGGTACCAAGAGACCCAGTACTTC
TRBJ2-7,few,TRBD1,TRBV7-9,CASSGRQGFYEQYF,TGTGCCAGCAGCGGCCGACAGGGATTCTACGAGCAGTACTTC
TRBJ2-7,-,-,TRBV7-9,CASSYASSSEQYF,TGTGCCAGCAGCTACGCAAGTTCGTCCGAGCAGTACTTC
TRBJ2-3,-,-,TRBV5-4,CASSLGQRTDTQYF,TGTGCCAGCAGCTTGGGACAGCGCACAGATACGCAGTATTTT
TRBJ1-5,-,-,TRBV5-5,CASSFRLGLQPQHF,TGTGCCAGCAGCTTTAGGCTGGGGCTTCAGCCCCAGCATTTT
TRBJ2-5,once,-,TRBV7-9,CASSPPRSGAGETQYF,TGTGCCAGCAGCCCCCCTCGGTCAGGGGCTGGTGAGACCCAGTACTTC
TRBJ2-2,-,TRBD2,TRBV23-1,CASKTSKGLRTGELFF,TGCGCCAGCAAAACGAGTAAGGGACTACGAACCGGGGAGCTGTTTTTT
TRBJ1-5,-,-,TRBV10-2,CATSDSPGDQPQHF,TGCGCCACCTCGGACAGCCCCGGGGACCAGCCCCAGCATTTT
TRBJ1-4,-,-,TRBV18,CASSGQLNEKLFF,TGTGCCAGCTCAGGTCAGCTTAATGAAAAACTGTTTTTT
TRBJ1-1,-,TRBD1,TRBV7-2,CASSAQGASLEAFF,TGTGCCAGCAGCGCGCAGGGGGCGTCGCTTGAAGCTTTCTTT
TRBJ1-1,few,-,TRBV12-3/TRBV12-4,CASSFTRGAEAFF,TGTGCCAGCAGTTTCACTCGGGGTGCTGAAGCTTTCTTT
TRBJ2-7,-,-,TRBV11-3,CASSPARRAYEQYF,TGTGCCAGCAGCCCCGCTCGTAGGGCTTACGAGCAGTACTTC
TRBJ2-6,few,-,TRBV3-1/TRBV3-2,CASSQVGGGLYGANVLTF,TGTGCCAGCAGCCAAGTGGGAGGGGGGCTCTATGGGGCCAACGTCCTGACTTTC
TRBJ2-7,once,-,TRBV5-4,CASSLAASYSYEQYF,TGTGCCAGCAGCTTGGCAGCCTCATACTCCTACGAGCAGTACTTC
TRBJ1-4,-,-,TRBV5-5,CASSLEWQPNEKLFF,TGTGCCAGCAGCTTGGAATGGCAGCCTAATGAAAAACTGTTTTTT
TRBJ2-5,-,TRBD1,TRBV27,CASRGQGDWETQYF,TGTGCCAGCAGAGGACAGGGGGATTGGGAGACCCAGTACTTC
TRBJ2-5,-,-,TRBV6-5,CASSYTAEETQYF,TGTGCCAGCAGTTACACTGCCGAAGAGACCCAGTACTTC
TRBJ2-1,-,-,TRBV7-3,CASSLTPAGVYNEQFF,TGTGCCAGCAGCTTAACTCCGGCAGGCGTTTACAATGAGCAGTTCTTC
TRBJ1-1,-,-,TRBV2,CASSEVGGRSTEAFF,TGTGCCAGCAGTGAGGTTGGGGGACGGAGTACTGAAGCTTTCTTT
TRBJ2-7,-,-,TRBV10-3,CAISSSGYEQYF,TGTGCCATCAGTTCGTCAGGCTACGAGCAGTACTTC
TRBJ1-1,-,-,TRBV10-3,CAISESWAVNTEAFF,TGTGCCATCAGTGAGTCATGGGCTGTGAACACTGAAGCTTTCTTT
TRBJ1-1,-,TRBD1,TRBV7-6,CASSDPYRGITEAFF,TGTGCCAGCAGCGATCCGTACAGGGGGATTACTGAAGCTTTCTTT
TRBJ2-7,-,-,TRBV12-3/TRBV12-4,CASSLVAREQYF,TGTGCCAGCAGTCTCGTAGCCCGCGAGCAGTACTTC
TRBJ1-1,-,TRBD1,TRBV27,CASSRLQGPLRENTEAFF,TGTGCCAGCAGCCGTTTACAGGGGCCGCTACGGGAGAACACTGAAGCTTTCTTT
TRBJ1-5,-,TRBD1,TRBV28,CASRPPTGQHQPQHF,TGTGCCAGCAGACCCCCGACAGGGCAGCATCAGCCCCAGCATTTT
TRBJ2-1,-,-,TRBV27,CASSRVGGEQFF,TGTGCCAGCAGTAGAGTTGGCGGAGAGCAGTTCTTC
TRBJ2-7,-,TRBD1,TRBV2,CASSPGQSLEQYF,TGTGCCAGCAGTCCGGGACAGAGCCTTGAGCAGTACTTC
TRBJ2-5,-,-,TRBV11-2,CASSPILSGQETQYF,TGTGCCAGCAGCCCTATACTAAGCGGCCAAGAGACCCAGTACTTC
TRBJ2-3,-,TRBD2,TRBV3-1/TRBV3-2,CASSHSSASGSGDTQYF,TGTGCCAGCAGCCACTCTTCAGCTAGCGGGAGTGGAGATACGCAGTATTTT
TRBJ1-1,-,-,TRBV9,CASTSHGRGEAFF,TGTGCCAGCACGTCCCACGGCAGGGGTGAAGCTTTCTTT
TRBJ2-1,-,TRBD2,TRBV7-2,CASSWTSGTYNEQFF,TGTGCCAGCAGCTGGACTAGCGGGACCTACAATGAGCAGTTCTTC
TRBJ2-3,-,-,TRBV6-2/TRBV6-3,CASSYYGASGTQYF,TGTGCCAGCAGTTATTACGGTGCCTCGGGTACGCAGTATTTT
TRBJ2-3,-,TRBD2,TRBV27,CASKLAGGQDTQYF,TGTGCCAGCAAGCTAGCGGGGGGGCAAGATACGCAGTATTTT
TRBJ2-1,-,-,TRBV10-2,CASSEGVGVTYNEQFF,TGCGCCAGCAGTGAGGGCGTCGGCGTTACCTACAATGAGCAGTTCTTC
TRBJ2-3,-,-,TRBV5-4,CASSFGQYFTDTQYF,TGTGCCAGCAGCTTTGGGCAGTACTTCACAGATACGCAGTATTTT
TRBJ2-1,-,TRBD1,TRBV12-5,CASAQDRGAYNEQFF,TGTGCTAGTGCCCAGGACAGGGGTGCGTACAATGAGCAGTTCTTC
TRBJ2-1,-,TRBD1,TRBV18,CASSPHPGQGIYNEQFF,TGTGCCAGCTCACCTCACCCGGGACAGGGAATCTACAATGAGCAGTTCTTC
TRBJ2-3,-,-,TRBV27,CASSLGQGGTDTQYF,TGTGCCAGCAGTTTAGGGCAGGGCGGCACAGATACGCAGTATTTT
TRBJ2-3,-,-,TRBV4-1,CASTAKIREGTDTQYF,TGCGCCAGCACCGCCAAGATAAGGGAGGGCACAGATACGCAGTATTTT
TRBJ1-2,once,-,TRBV7-3,CASSFKFRIGGTYGYTF,TGTGCCAGCAGCTTTAAATTCCGGATCGGGGGGACCTATGGCTACACCTTC
TRBJ1-1,-,TRBD1,TRBV2,CASSVGGSGTGRDTEAFF,TGTGCCAGCAGTGTCGGAGGGTCCGGGACAGGGCGCGACACTGAAGCTTTCTTT
TRBJ2-4,-,-,TRBV19,CASSIDQGRINIQYF,TGTGCCAGTAGTATAGATCAGGGCCGGATAAACATTCAGTACTTC
TRBJ1-6,-,-,TRBV6-4,CASSAKNNSPLHF,TGTGCCAGCAGTGCGAAAAATAATTCACCCCTCCACTTT
TRBJ2-5,-,-,TRBV10-3,CAISTARGGGGETQYF,TGTGCCATCAGCACTGCTCGGGGAGGGGGGGGAGAGACCCAGTACTTC
TRBJ2-1,-,-,TRBV6-5,CASKVTRSNEQFF,TGTGCCAGCAAAGTGACTAGATCCAATGAGCAGTTCTTC
TRBJ1-6,-,TRBD1,TRBV9,CASSVTGGDSPLHF,TGTGCCAGCAGCGTGACAGGGGGCGATTCACCCCTCCACTTT
TRBJ1-5,-,-,TRBV2,CASTDKVWDQPQHF,TGTGCCAGCACCGACAAGGTCTGGGATCAGCCCCAGCATTTT
TRBJ2-7,few,TRBD1,TRBV6-6,CASRRGDRGEGEQYF,TGTGCCAGCAGACGCGGGGACAGGGGTGAAGGGGAGCAGTACTTC
TRBJ1-1,-,-,TRBV10-3,CAITTEGAITEAFF,TGTGCCATCACCACTGAAGGGGCAATCACTGAAGCTTTCTTT